The present T cell receptor beta chain was sequenced within a study of beta chain features in type 1 diabetes. Germline CDR1 MNHEY, CDR2 SMNVEV (reference sequence). Trimming at V came to 2 bases and at J to 6 bases, leaving 0 bases not matched to a gene. This CDR3 is 13 amino acids long. Expressed TCRB transcripts were sequenced, since all the RNA that had been isolated was reverse transcribed. This table comes from immunoSEQ multiplex PCR, and its TCRdb copy is limited to in-frame clones, with some not included. The sample includes under 250,000 clones, around 26% of them seen just once. The V and J genes are TRBV27 and TRBJ2-7; 11 bases are shared with TRBD1. The sequence was obtained from a young man in good health. The sample comprised central memory CD4+ T cells from blood. The CDR3 DNA sequence: TGTGCCAGCAGTTTAGGGACAGGGGGCGAGCAGTACTTC. Amino acid sequence: CASSLGTGGEQYF.